This T cell receptor beta chain was identified during a study of OX40 agonist ivuxolimab in advanced cancers. For the study at large: In this trial design, patients received ivuxolimab intravenously at 0.01 to 10 mg/kg every 2 weeks. General study findings and limits: On average, a greater number of expanded clones characterised CD8+ T cells relative to CD4+.

Points on this clone: No antigen is known for it.

Using immunoSEQ multiplex PCR, the repertoire was profiled, and TCRdb retains in-frame clones only, with some absent. The sample includes approximately 20,000 clones, approximately 87% of them seen just once. The CDR3 loop spans 16 amino acids. Germline trimming cut 4 bases from V and 2 bases from J; bases unmatched to any gene: 10. CDR1 and CDR2 from the germline V gene are LGHNT and FRNRAP. The rearrangement links TRBV12-5 to TRBJ2-5, with 7 bases fitting TRBD2. The sequencing used CD4+ or CD8+ T cells sorted from blood, collected in a trial of the OX40 agonist ivuxolimab. This TCR came from an adult with an advanced solid tumor such as melanoma, head and neck, liver or kidney cancer. The CDR3 bases are TGTGCTAGTGGTTCCTCCCAAGCGGGGCATCAAGAGACCCAGTACTTC. Its translation: CASGSSQAGHQETQYF.